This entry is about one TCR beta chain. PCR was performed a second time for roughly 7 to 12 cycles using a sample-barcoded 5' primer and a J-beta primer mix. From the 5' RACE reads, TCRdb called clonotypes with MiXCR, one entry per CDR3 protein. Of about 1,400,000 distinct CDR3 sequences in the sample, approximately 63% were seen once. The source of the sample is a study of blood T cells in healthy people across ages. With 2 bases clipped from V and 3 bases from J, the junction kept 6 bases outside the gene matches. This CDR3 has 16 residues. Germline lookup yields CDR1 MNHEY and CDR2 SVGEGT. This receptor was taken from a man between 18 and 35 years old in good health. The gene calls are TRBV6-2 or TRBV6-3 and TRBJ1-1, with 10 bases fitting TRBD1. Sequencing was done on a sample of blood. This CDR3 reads CASSYRQGAWDTEAFF. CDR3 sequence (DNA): TGTGCCAGCAGTTACAGACAGGGGGCCTGGGACACTGAAGCTTTCTTT.